This note documents a single T cell receptor beta chain sequence. Losses at the gene ends were 7 bases for V and 5 bases for J; bases not matched to a gene: 3. The CDR3 length is 12 residues. The germline V gene encodes CDR1 SNHLY and CDR2 FYNNEI. The sample belongs to a study of PD-1 blockade in classical Hodgkin lymphoma. Produced via immunoSEQ multiplex PCR; TCRdb's table is partial and in-frame only. The data hold about 39,000 clones, with around 80% observed a single time. Specified time point: cycle 4 day 1 (C4D1), after about 6 weeks of nivolumab. All the patients suffered relapse after autologous stem cell transplantation, and brentuximab vedotin exposure differed.

The sample in question was peripheral blood mononuclear cells (PBMCs), obtained before the fourth cycle of nivolumab. The sequence derives from a human donor with classical Hodgkin lymphoma. J is TRBJ2-7 and V is TRBV2; 9 bases are a match to TRBD1. CDR3 amino acids: CASKDRGHEQYF. Written as DNA, the CDR3 is TGTGCCAGCAAGGACAGGGGCCACGAGCAGTACTTC.